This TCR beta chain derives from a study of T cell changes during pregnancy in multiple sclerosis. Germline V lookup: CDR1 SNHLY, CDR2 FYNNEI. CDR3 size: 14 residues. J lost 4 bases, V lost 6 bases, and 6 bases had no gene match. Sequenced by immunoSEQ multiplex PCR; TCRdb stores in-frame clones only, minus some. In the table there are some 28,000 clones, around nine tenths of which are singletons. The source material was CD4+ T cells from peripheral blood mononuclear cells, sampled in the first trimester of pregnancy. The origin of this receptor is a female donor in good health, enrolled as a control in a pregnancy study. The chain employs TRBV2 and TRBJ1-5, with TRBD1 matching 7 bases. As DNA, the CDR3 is TGTGCCAGCAGCGCGACAGGGAAGAATCAGCCCCAGCATTTT. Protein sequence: CASSATGKNQPQHF.